This TCR beta chain was sequenced for a study of T cell responses to AZD1222 COVID-19 vaccine. Regarding this clone: Antigen specificity is unknown.

TCRdb's copy holds only in-frame clones and misses some; the assay was immunoSEQ multiplex PCR. The sample comprises fewer than 75,000 clones, 80% to 95% of which are singletons, and roughly 6.7% rests with the top ten. CDR3 length equals 17 residues. Findings and caveats of the study: Regions 160-218 and 743-854 dominated among vaccine-associated CD4 TCRs spanning spike. Spike-specific TCR breadth and depth were elevated following two AZD1222 doses.

The chain has TRBV21-1 and TRBJ2-7. TRBV21-1 is flagged as a pseudogene. The receptor comes from an adult who received the MenACWY meningococcal vaccine as a control. Sequences were derived from peripheral blood, sampled 28 days after the second dose of the MenACWY control vaccine. The CDR3: CASSNLRDGPIGYEQYF. In DNA form, the CDR3 reads TGTGCCAGCAGCAATTTGAGGGACGGACCCATCGGCTACGAGCAGTACTTC.